This T cell receptor (beta chain) was captured by sequencing in a study of regulatory T cells in long-lasting Graves disease. On the study more broadly: Disease was considered persistent Graves' disease after over 5 years of antithyroid drugs (with positive TSH receptor antibodies). Study-wide results and limits: Whereas 966 public clonotypes were shared by new patients, persistent patients shared more, at 2,500 to 3,000.

The time point was: persistent/refractory GD, antithyroid drugs over 5 years with positive TRAb. PBMC RNA served as the TCR library source. By American Thyroid Association guidelines, Graves' disease was diagnosed in the cohort. In building TCR beta libraries, iRepertoire HTBI primers were used together with Arm-PCR of CDR3 regions. TCRdb reprocessed the multiplex PCR reads with MiXCR, giving one entry per CDR3 protein. The sample shows under 500,000 distinct CDR3 sequences, 20% of them seen only once. About this clonotype: Antigen: not known.

This specimen was peripheral blood mononuclear cells (PBMCs), taken when the disease was refractory, from a patient treated with antithyroid drugs. This receptor was obtained from a female donor with Graves disease.

DNA for the CDR3: TGTGCCAGCAGTACCCGGACAGGGAGGGCTGAAGCTTTCTTT. This encodes CASSTRTGRAEAFF. V gene TRBV6-1 combines with J gene TRBJ1-1, with 8 bases aligning to TRBD1. Germline V gene sequence: CDR1 MNHNS, CDR2 SASEGT. The CDR3 extends over 14 amino acids. With V trimmed by 5 bases and J by 6 bases, 8 bases remained unmatched.